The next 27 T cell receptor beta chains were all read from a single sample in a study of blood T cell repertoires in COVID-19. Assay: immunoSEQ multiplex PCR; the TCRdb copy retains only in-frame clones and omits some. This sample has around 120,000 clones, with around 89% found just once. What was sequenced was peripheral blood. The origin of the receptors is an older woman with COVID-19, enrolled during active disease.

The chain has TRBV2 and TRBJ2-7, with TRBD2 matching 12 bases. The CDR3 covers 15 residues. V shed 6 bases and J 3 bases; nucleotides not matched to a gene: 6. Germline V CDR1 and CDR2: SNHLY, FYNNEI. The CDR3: CASSGPTSGGYEQYF. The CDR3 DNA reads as TGTGCCAGCAGCGGACCGACTAGCGGGGGCTACGAGCAGTACTTC.

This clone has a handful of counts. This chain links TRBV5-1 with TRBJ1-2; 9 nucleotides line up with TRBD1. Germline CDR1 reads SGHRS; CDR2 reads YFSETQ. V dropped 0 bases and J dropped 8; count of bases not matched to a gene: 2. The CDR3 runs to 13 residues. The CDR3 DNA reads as TGCGCCAGCAGCTTGGACAGGGGGCAGGGCTACACCTTC. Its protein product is CASSLDRGQGYTF.

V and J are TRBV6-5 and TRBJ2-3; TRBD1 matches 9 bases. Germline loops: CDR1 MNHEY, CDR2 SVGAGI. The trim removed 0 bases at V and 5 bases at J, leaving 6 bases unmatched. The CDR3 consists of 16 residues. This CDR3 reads CASSYSPGQGKDTQYF. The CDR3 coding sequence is TGTGCCAGCAGTTACTCTCCGGGACAGGGTAAAGATACGCAGTATTTT.

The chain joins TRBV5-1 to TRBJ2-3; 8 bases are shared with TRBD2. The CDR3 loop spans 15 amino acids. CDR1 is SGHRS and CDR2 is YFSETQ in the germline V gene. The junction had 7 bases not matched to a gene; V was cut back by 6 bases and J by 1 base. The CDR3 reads CASTWGAGGTDTQYF. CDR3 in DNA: TGCGCCAGCACCTGGGGAGCGGGGGGCACAGATACGCAGTATTTT. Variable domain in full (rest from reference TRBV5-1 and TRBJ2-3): KAGVTQTPRYLIKTRGQQVTLSCSPISGHRSVSWYQQTPGQGLQFLFEYFSETQRNKGNFPGRFSGRQFSNSRSEMNVSTLELGDSALYLCASTWGAGGTDTQYFGPGTRLTVL.

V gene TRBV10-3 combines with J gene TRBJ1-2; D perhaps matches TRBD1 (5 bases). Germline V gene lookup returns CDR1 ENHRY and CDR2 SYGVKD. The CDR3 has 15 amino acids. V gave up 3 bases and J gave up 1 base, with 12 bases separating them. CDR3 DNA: TGTGCCATCAGTGATTGGACACTAAATAACTATGGCTACACCTTC. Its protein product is CAISDWTLNNYGYTF.

The CDR3 region is CASSSNSGGAWEQFF. The CDR3 bases are TGTGCCAGCAGCTCAAATAGCGGGGGGGCCTGGGAGCAGTTCTTC. The V and J genes are TRBV11-3 and TRBJ2-1; 11 positions match TRBD2. Trimming cost V 4 bases and J 10 bases; bases outside gene matches: 9. From germline, CDR1 is SGHNT and CDR2 YENEEA. The CDR3 consists of 15 residues. The whole variable domain, remainder taken from reference TRBV11-3 and TRBJ2-1, is EAGVVQSPRYKIIEKKQPVAFWCNPISGHNTLYWYLQNLGQGPELLIRYENEEAVDDSQLPKDRFSAERLKGVDSTLKIQPAELGDSAVYLCASSSNSGGAWEQFFGPGTRLTVL.

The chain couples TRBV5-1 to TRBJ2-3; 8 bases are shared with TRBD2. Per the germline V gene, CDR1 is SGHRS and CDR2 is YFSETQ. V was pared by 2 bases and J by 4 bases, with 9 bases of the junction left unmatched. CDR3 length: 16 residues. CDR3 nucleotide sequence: TGCGCCAGCAGCTTTACTCCGGGACTAGGGGCAGATACGCAGTATTTT. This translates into CASSFTPGLGADTQYF.

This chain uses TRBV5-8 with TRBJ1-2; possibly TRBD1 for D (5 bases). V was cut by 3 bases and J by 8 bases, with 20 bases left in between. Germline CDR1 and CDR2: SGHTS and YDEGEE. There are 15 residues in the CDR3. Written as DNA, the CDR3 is TGTGCCAGCAGCTCCGGGACTCGGGGAGTCTACGGCTACACCTTC. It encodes CASSSGTRGVYGYTF.

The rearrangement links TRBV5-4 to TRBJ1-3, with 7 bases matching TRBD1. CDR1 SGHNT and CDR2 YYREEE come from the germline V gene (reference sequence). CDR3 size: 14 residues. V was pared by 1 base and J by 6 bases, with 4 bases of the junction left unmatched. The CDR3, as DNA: TGTGCCAGCAGCTTGAGGGGGCCTGCAAACACCATATATTTT. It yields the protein CASSLRGPANTIYF.

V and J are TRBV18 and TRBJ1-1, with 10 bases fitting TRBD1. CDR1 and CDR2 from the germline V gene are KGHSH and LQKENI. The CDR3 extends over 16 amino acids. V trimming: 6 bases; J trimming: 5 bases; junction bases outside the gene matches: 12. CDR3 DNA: TGTGCCAGCTCTCAACGTCGGACAGGGGGGGAGACTGAAGCTTTCTTT. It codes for CASSQRRTGGETEAFF.

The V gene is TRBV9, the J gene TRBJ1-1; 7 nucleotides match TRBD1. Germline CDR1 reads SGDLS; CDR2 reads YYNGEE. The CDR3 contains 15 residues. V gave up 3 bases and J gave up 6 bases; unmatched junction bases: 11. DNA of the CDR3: TGTGCCAGCAGCGAAATAAAAGGGGGCGCATCTGAAGCTTTCTTT. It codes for CASSEIKGGASEAFF.

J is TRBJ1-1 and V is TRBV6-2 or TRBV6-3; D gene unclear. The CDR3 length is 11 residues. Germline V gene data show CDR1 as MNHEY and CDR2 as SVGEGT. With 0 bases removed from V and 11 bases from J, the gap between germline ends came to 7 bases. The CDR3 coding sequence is TGTGCCAGCAGTTACTCCCAAGAGGCTTTCTTT. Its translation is CASSYSQEAFF.

The CDR3 sequence is CASSPPGFSYEQYF. CDR3 coding DNA: TGTGCCAGCTCACCTCCGGGGTTCTCCTACGAGCAGTACTTC. The chain combines TRBV18 with TRBJ2-7; a possible D gene is TRBD2 (5 bases). Germline CDR1 KGHSH, CDR2 LQKENI. The CDR3 spans 14 residues. The germline V and J ends were trimmed by 3 bases and 0 bases, with 9 bases remaining between them. Based on the CDR3 plus reference TRBV18 and TRBJ2-7, the full variable domain is NAGVMQNPRHLVRRRGQEARLRCSPMKGHSHVYWYRQLPEEGLKFMVYLQKENIIDESGMPKERFSAEFPKEGPSILRIQQVVRGDSAAYFCASSPPGFSYEQYFGPGTRLTVT.

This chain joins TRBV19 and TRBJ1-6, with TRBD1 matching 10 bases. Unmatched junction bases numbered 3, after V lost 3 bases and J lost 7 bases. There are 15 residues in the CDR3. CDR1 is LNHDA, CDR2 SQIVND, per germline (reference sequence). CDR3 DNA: TGTGCCAGTAGTATGGGGACAGGGGTAAATTCACCCCTCCACTTT. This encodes CASSMGTGVNSPLHF. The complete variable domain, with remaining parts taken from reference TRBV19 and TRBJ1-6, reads DGGITQSPKYLFRKEGQNVTLSCEQNLNHDAMYWYRQDPGQGLRLIYYSQIVNDFQKGDIAEGYSVSREKKESFPLTVTSAQKNPTAFYLCASSMGTGVNSPLHFGNGTRLTVT.

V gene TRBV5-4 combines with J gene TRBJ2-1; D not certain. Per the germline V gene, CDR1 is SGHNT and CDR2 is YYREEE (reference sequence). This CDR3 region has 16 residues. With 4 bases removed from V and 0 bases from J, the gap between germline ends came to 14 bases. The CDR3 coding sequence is TGTGCCAGCAGCCCGGGTACGAGTTTCTCCTACAATGAGCAGTTCTTC. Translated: CASSPGTSFSYNEQFF.

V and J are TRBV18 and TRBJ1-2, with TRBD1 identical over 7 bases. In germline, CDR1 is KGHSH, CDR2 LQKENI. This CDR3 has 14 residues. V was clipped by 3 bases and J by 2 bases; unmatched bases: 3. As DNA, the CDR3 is TGTGCCAGCTCACCCGGGACAGAGAACTATGGCTACACCTTC. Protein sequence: CASSPGTENYGYTF. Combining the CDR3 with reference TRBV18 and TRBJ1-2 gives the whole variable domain NAGVMQNPRHLVRRRGQEARLRCSPMKGHSHVYWYRQLPEEGLKFMVYLQKENIIDESGMPKERFSAEFPKEGPSILRIQQVVRGDSAAYFCASSPGTENYGYTFGSGTRLTVV.

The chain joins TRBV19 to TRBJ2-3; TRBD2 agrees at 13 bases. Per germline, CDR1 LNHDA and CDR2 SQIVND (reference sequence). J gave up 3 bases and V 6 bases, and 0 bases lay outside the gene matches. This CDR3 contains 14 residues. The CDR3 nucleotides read TGTGCCAGTAGGGGACTAGCGGGAACAGATACGCAGTATTTT. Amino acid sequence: CASRGLAGTDTQYF.

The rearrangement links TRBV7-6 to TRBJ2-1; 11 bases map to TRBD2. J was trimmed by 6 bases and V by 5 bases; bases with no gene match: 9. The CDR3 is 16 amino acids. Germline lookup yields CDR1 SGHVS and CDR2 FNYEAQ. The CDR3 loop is CASSPRSGGAGNEQFF. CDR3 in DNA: TGTGCCAGCAGCCCCCGTAGCGGGGGGGCTGGCAATGAGCAGTTCTTC.

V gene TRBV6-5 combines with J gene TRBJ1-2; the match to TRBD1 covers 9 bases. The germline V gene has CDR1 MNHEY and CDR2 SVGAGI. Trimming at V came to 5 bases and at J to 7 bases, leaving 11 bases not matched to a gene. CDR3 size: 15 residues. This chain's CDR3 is CASSPSGQGIGGYTF. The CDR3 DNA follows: TGTGCCAGCAGTCCATCAGGACAGGGGATCGGTGGCTACACCTTC.

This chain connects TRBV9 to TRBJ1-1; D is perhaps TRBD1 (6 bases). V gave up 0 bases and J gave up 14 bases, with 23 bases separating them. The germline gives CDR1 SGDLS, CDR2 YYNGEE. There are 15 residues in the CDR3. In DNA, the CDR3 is TGTGCCAGCAGCGTAGCTGGTACAGGGCCCTCGGAGGCCTTCTTT. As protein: CASSVAGTGPSEAFF. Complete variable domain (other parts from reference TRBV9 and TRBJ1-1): DSGVTQTPKHLITATGQRVTLRCSPRSGDLSVYWYQQSLDQGLQFLIQYYNGEERAKGNILERFSAQQFPDLHSELNLSSLELGDSALYFCASSVAGTGPSEAFFGQGTRLTVV.

The CDR3, as DNA: TGTGCCAGCTCACCAGGGCAGCCCTATAGCAATCAGCCCCAGCATTTT. Amino acids: CASSPGQPYSNQPQHF. V usage is TRBV18 and J usage is TRBJ1-5; no clear D gene. The CDR3 has 16 residues. V was cut by 2 bases and J by 0 bases, with 11 bases left in between. Germline lookup yields CDR1 KGHSH and CDR2 LQKENI.

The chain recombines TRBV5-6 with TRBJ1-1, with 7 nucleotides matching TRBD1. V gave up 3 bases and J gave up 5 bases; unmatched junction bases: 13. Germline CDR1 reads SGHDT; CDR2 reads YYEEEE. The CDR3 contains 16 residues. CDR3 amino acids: CASSWGPTGVRTEAFF. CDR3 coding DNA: TGTGCCAGCAGCTGGGGACCAACAGGGGTTCGTACTGAAGCTTTCTTT.

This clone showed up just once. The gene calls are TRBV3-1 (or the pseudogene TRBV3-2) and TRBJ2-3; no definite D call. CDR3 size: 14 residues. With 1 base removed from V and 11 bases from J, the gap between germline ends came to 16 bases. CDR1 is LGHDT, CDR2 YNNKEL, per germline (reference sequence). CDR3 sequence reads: CASSQGVLSTQQYF. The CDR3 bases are TGTGCCAGCAGCCAAGGAGTCTTGAGCACGCAGCAGTATTTT.

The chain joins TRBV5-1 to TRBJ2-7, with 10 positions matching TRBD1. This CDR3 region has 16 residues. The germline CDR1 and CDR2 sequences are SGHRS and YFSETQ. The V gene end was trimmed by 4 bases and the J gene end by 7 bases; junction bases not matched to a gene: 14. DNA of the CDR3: TGCGCCAGCAGCCCCACACCGGGACAGGGGAGTATTGAGCAGTACTTC. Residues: CASSPTPGQGSIEQYF.

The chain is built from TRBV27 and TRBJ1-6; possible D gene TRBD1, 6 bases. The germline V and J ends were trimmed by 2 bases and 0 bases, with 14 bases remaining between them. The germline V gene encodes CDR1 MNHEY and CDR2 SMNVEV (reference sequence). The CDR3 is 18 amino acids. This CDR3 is CASSLIRGALSYNSPLHF. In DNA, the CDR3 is TGTGCCAGCAGTTTAATCAGGGGCGCACTCTCCTATAATTCACCCCTCCACTTT.

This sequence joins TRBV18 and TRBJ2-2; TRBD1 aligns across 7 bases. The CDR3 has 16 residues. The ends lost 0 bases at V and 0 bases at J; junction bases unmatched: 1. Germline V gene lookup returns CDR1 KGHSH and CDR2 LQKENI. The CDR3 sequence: CASSPPGTANTGELFF. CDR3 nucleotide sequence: TGTGCCAGCTCACCACCCGGGACAGCGAACACCGGGGAGCTGTTTTTT.

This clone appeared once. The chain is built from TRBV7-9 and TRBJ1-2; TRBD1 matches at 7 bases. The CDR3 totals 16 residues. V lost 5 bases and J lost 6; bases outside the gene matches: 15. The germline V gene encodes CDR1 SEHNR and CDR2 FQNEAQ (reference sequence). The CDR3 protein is CASSQETGIINHGYTF. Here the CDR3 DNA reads TGTGCCAGCAGCCAGGAGACAGGGATTATCAACCATGGCTACACCTTC.